The clone carrying this T cell receptor beta chain occurred a few times. Its antigen is unidentified. The data were taken from a study of T cells after yellow fever vaccination. Study at large: The SMART-Seq v4 Ultra Low Input method served to prepare the low-cell-number fractions.

The study, taken as a whole, reports: Clonotypes appearing in both CD4 and CD8 compartments existed, and their share was small.

TCRdb passed the 5' RACE reads through MiXCR, listing each CDR3 protein once. The sample shows some 220,000 distinct CDR3 sequences, approximately 3.3% of them seen only once. V dropped 5 bases and J dropped 3 bases, with 16 bases sitting between them. The CDR3 totals 15 residues. The V gene's germline CDR1 is ENHRY and CDR2 SYGVKD. This receptor was identified in a man between 18 and 29 years old who received the YFV17D yellow fever vaccine. The chain carries TRBV10-3 and TRBJ2-5; D is perhaps TRBD2 (6 bases). The sample in question was CD4+ T cells sorted from PBMCs, obtained 10 days after the yellow fever booster vaccination. The CDR3 protein is CAISPGTGREETQYF. Written as DNA, the CDR3 is TGTGCCATCAGTCCCGGGACTGGTCGGGAAGAGACCCAGTACTTC.